This passage covers 13 T cell receptor beta chains from one sample sequenced in a study of human T cells and chemical hapten exposure. TCRdb itself ran the RACE reads through MiXCR, one entry per CDR3 protein. The data hold tens of thousands of distinct CDR3 sequences, with around 11% observed a single time. Time point reported: patch test 3, about 24 weeks after DPC sensitization. Regarding treatment: therapeutic diphenylcyclopropenone sensitization with weekly scalp DPC. The input for sequencing was whole blood, taken in connection with sensitization to the hapten diphenylcyclopropenone (DPC). The receptors stem from a man aged 25 to 40 with alopecia areata. Some clones in this sample may be carry-over from other donors' samples.

This clonotype was counted only a few times. The DNA is left out, because the CDR3 cannot be placed on it with certainty; the CDR3 is given as TCRdb lists it. This chain connects TRBV28 to TRBJ2-4; the table's D gene call, TRBD1, was not cross checked with the DNA. CDR1 is MDHEN, CDR2 SYDVKM, per germline. The CDR3 is 18 residues long, counting both termini. CDR3 sequence: CASSPRIRARGKKNIQYF.

This clonotype was found a few times. The rearrangement links TRBV6-5 to TRBJ2-2; no reliable D call. V lost 7 bases to trimming and J lost 1 base, with 16 bases between them. This CDR3 has 16 amino acids. Germline CDR1 reads MNHEY; CDR2 reads SVGAGI. The CDR3, as DNA: TGTGCCAGCACCCCCTTGGAGAGAATGAACACCGGGGAGCTGTTTTTT. Protein sequence: CASTPLERMNTGELFF.

In this sample, this clonotype turned up many times. V and J are TRBV5-1 and TRBJ2-2; 7 positions match TRBD1. The CDR3 sequence is 15 residues long. The trim removed 5 bases at V and 0 bases at J, leaving 4 bases unmatched. Germline CDR1 is SGHRS and CDR2 is YFSETQ. The CDR3 bases are TGCGCCAGCAGTTTTGGGACAGCGAACACCGGGGAGCTGTTTTTT. It codes for CASSFGTANTGELFF.

The rearrangement links TRBV19 to TRBJ2-7; 8 nucleotides align to TRBD1. The germline V gene has CDR1 LNHDA and CDR2 SQIVND (reference sequence). This CDR3 contains 15 residues. Trimming at V came to 3 bases and at J to 2 bases, leaving 6 bases not matched to a gene. The CDR3 is CASSMDGTGTYEQYF. CDR3 nucleotides: TGTGCCAGTAGTATGGACGGGACAGGAACCTACGAGCAGTACTTC.

This clonotype occurred many times. The chain employs TRBV11-2 and TRBJ1-1, with no clear D. The V end lost 1 base, the J end lost 1 base, and 7 bases lay between the germline ends. Germline V gene lookup returns CDR1 SGHAT and CDR2 FQNNGV. The CDR3 is 14 amino acids. The CDR3 DNA reads TGTGCCAGCAGCTTAGGCGCAGCGAACACTGAAGCTTTCTTT. Translating gives CASSLGAANTEAFF.

This clonotype was observed a few times. The chain joins TRBV29-1 to TRBJ1-3; D not certain. Trimming took off 2 bases at V and 0 bases at J, with 14 bases between the two ends. CDR3 length: 16 amino acids. Germline V lookup: CDR1 SQVTM, CDR2 ANQGSEA. The CDR3 reads CSVESTRVSSGNTIYF. DNA of the CDR3: TGCAGCGTTGAAAGTACGCGGGTCTCCTCTGGAAACACCATATATTTT.

The chain links TRBV27 to TRBJ2-3; 9 bases fit TRBD2. J was trimmed by 6 bases and V by 4 bases; bases with no gene match: 2. This CDR3 has 13 amino acids. The germline CDR1 and CDR2 sequences are MNHEY and SMNVEV (reference sequence). This CDR3 is CASSCGGADTQYF. The DNA for the CDR3 is TGTGCCAGCAGTTGCGGGGGGGCGGATACGCAGTATTTT.

This clonotype was counted many times. This rearrangement joins TRBV6-2 or TRBV6-3 to TRBJ2-6; D may be TRBD1 or TRBD2 (5 bases each). Trimming left V 7 bases short and J 0 bases short, with 19 bases between. CDR3 length: 18 amino acids. Germline CDR1 MNHEY, CDR2 SVGEGT. The CDR3 reads CASIRDGTPFSGANVLTF. The DNA of the CDR3 is TGTGCCAGCATCCGTGACGGGACCCCCTTCTCTGGGGCCAACGTCCTGACTTTC.

Note on this clonotype: Because it lacks the conserved phenylalanine or tryptophan at the end, this CDR3 is likely a read error. The V gene is TRBV2, the J gene TRBJ2-5, with unresolved D. Per the germline V gene, CDR1 is SNHLY and CDR2 is FYNNEI. V lost 4 bases and J 0 bases, leaving 15 bases between the germline ends. This CDR3 spans 16 amino acids. The CDR3: CASSGGNRPYQETQYL. CDR3 coding DNA: TGTGCCAGCAGTGGGGGTAACAGACCGTACCAAGAGACCCAGTACTTG.

This clonotype was seen many times. V is TRBV7-6 and J is TRBJ2-1; 9 positions agree with TRBD2. The CDR3 totals 17 residues. V lost 2 bases to trimming and J lost 0 bases; unmatched junction nucleotides: 5. Germline CDR1 is SGHVS and CDR2 is FNYEAQ. CDR3 protein: CASSLSASGDSYNEQFF. CDR3 nucleotides: TGTGCCAGCAGCTTAAGCGCTAGCGGGGACTCCTACAATGAGCAGTTCTTC.

A few counts support this clonotype. This chain links TRBV7-3 with TRBJ2-2, with D unclear. CDR1 SGHTA and CDR2 FQGTGA come from the germline V gene. The CDR3 consists of 12 residues. Deletions cut 5 bases from V and 3 bases from J, with 4 bases between. CDR3 DNA sequence: TGTGCCAGCAGCCGCTACACCGGGGAGCTGTTTTTT. It translates to CASSRYTGELFF.

The gene calls are TRBV9 and TRBJ1-1; D gene unclear. The germline V gene encodes CDR1 SGDLS and CDR2 YYNGEE. This CDR3 has 13 residues. Between the trimmed V and J ends, which lost 0 bases and 4 bases, there was a span of 7 bases. CDR3 loop: CASSVAMGTEAFF. CDR3 bases: TGTGCCAGCAGCGTAGCCATGGGCACTGAAGCTTTCTTT.

This clonotype came up a few times. In DNA, the CDR3 is TGTGCCAGCAGTGACTCGAAAGGGGGGGCCACTGAAGCTTTCTTT. Its translation: CASSDSKGGATEAFF. The gene calls are TRBV6-4 and TRBJ1-1; a possible D gene is TRBD1 (6 bases). Trimming cost V 0 bases and J 4 bases, with 12 bases left between them. The CDR3 has 15 residues. CDR1 MRHNA and CDR2 SNTAGT come from the germline V gene.